This T cell receptor beta chain was documented in a study of T cell responses to AZD1222 COVID-19 vaccine. Study as a whole: Second doses that came at about 4 or about 12 weeks were put together. Study-level findings and limits: Donors, mostly white British, included more females; clonal diversity was possibly underestimated.

Comments on this clone: Its specificity is unknown.

The repertoire was sequenced with immunoSEQ multiplex PCR; TCRdb's copy has only in-frame clones and lacks some. The table shows about 120,000 clones, with 88% occurring only once. Germline CDR1 and CDR2: WSHSY and SAAADI. This CDR3 spans 12 amino acids. V lost 3 bases to trimming and J lost 7 bases, with 7 bases between them. This clonotype was sampled from an adult in good health. The chain employs TRBV10-2 and TRBJ1-5; no clear D. The input for sequencing was peripheral blood, taken on day 0 of AZD1222 vaccination. CDR3: CASSEIVQPQHF. CDR3 DNA sequence: TGCGCCAGCAGTGAAATAGTCCAGCCCCAGCATTTT.